Below, 6 T cell receptor beta chains from the same sample are listed, as sequenced in a study of cytomegalovirus exposure and HLA in healthy donors. The PCR had 60 Vbeta and 13 Jbeta primers. This table comes from immunoSEQ multiplex PCR, and its TCRdb copy is limited to in-frame clones, with some not included. The sample lists 140,000 to 150,000 clones; 80% to 90% were seen once. Input material: PBMCs. The receptors come from a woman aged 35 to 49 in good health and CMV-seropositive.

This clone was counted only a few times. The chain carries TRBV7-6 and TRBJ2-7, with 16 bases that match TRBD2. Looked up from germline, CDR1 is SGHVS and CDR2 is FNYEAQ. The V gene end was trimmed by 5 bases and the J gene end by 6 bases; junction bases not matched to a gene: 7. The CDR3 consists of 16 residues. DNA for the CDR3: TGTGCCAGCAGCCCGGGACTAGCGGGGGGGGAGGTCGAGCAGTACTTC. Protein sequence: CASSPGLAGGEVEQYF.

The rearrangement links TRBV9 to TRBJ2-7; 7 bases match TRBD2. V trimming: 3 bases; J trimming: 3 bases; junction bases outside the gene matches: 9. This CDR3 comprises 15 residues. Germline values: CDR1 SGDLS, CDR2 YYNGEE. The CDR3 nucleotides are TGTGCCAGCAGCGCAGCCGGGACTACGGACTACGAGCAGTACTTC. This gives the protein CASSAAGTTDYEQYF.

This clone was seen only a few times. The chain has TRBV27 and TRBJ2-7; 8 bases fit TRBD1. The trim removed 0 bases at V and 5 bases at J, leaving 3 bases unmatched. Germline CDR1 reads MNHEY; CDR2 reads SMNVEV (reference sequence). The CDR3 covers 14 residues. The CDR3 DNA sequence: TGTGCCAGCAGTTTATCGCCAGGGGGCGACGAGCAGTACTTC. Translated, it gives CASSLSPGGDEQYF.

This chain joins TRBV30 and TRBJ1-4, with D tentatively TRBD1 (6 bases). CDR3 length: 16 amino acids. CDR1 GTSNPN and CDR2 SVGIG come from the germline V gene (reference sequence). V was trimmed by 8 bases and J by 1 base, leaving 20 bases between them. The CDR3 reads CALGRGLGRTNEKLFF. The CDR3 bases are TGTGCCCTCGGCAGGGGCCTGGGTAGAACTAATGAAAAACTGTTTTTT.

DNA for the CDR3: TGTGCCAGCAGTCGTTCTAGCGGGGGCACAGATACGCAGTATTTT. It specifies CASSRSSGGTDTQYF. The chain carries TRBV2 and TRBJ2-3; 9 bases agree with TRBD2. J was trimmed by 1 base and V by 5 bases; bases with no gene match: 4. The CDR3 is 15 residues long. Germline V gives CDR1 SNHLY, CDR2 FYNNEI.

V is TRBV5-1 and J is TRBJ2-2; TRBD1 agrees at 9 bases. With 2 bases clipped from V and 7 bases from J, the junction kept 9 bases outside the gene matches. Per the germline V gene, CDR1 is SGHRS and CDR2 is YFSETQ. The CDR3 runs 16 residues. The CDR3 spells CASSLPGTGLNGELFF. DNA of the CDR3: TGCGCCAGCAGCTTACCCGGGACAGGGTTGAACGGGGAGCTGTTTTTT.